This T cell receptor (beta chain) originates from a study of blood T cell repertoires in COVID-19. From germline, CDR1 is LNHNV and CDR2 YYDKDF (reference sequence). Trimming left V 0 bases short and J 7 bases short, with 13 bases between. The CDR3 covers 16 residues. Assay used: immunoSEQ multiplex PCR; TCRdb lists only in-frame clones, some missing. The sample records around 300,000 clones, about nine tenths being singletons. The rearrangement uses TRBV15 and TRBJ1-6, with D possibly being TRBD1 (5 bases). Sample: PBMCs or T cells enriched from blood (not recorded which). The source of this sequence is a woman younger than 30 who had recovered from COVID-19. The CDR3 is CATSRDGRVENSPLHF. In DNA, the CDR3 is TGTGCCACCAGCAGAGATGGCAGGGTTGAGAATTCACCCCTCCACTTT.